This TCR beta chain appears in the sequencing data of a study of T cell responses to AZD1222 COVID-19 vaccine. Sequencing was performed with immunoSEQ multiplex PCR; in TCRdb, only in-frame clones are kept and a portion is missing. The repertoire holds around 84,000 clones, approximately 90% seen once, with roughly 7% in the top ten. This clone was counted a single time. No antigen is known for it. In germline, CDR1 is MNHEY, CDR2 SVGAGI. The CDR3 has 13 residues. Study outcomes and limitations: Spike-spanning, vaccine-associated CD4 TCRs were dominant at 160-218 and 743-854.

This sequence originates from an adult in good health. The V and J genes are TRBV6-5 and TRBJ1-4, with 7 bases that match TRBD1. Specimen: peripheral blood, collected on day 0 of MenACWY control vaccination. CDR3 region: CAASDRPNEKLFF. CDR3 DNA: TGTGCAGCCTCGGACAGGCCTAATGAAAAACTGTTTTTT.